The 27 T cell receptor beta chains below all came from one sample that was sequenced in a study of blood T cell repertoires in COVID-19. The protocol was immunoSEQ multiplex PCR, while the TCRdb copy is restricted to in-frame clones and leaves out a portion. The sample consists of about 300,000 clones, 87% of them appearing once. The sequencing input was PBMCs or T cells enriched from blood (not recorded which). These receptors all come from a woman aged 25 to 39 who had recovered from COVID-19.

This chain uses TRBV18 with TRBJ1-1; 8 bases are a match to TRBD1. V lost 4 bases and J lost 5; bases outside the gene matches: 3. The V gene's germline CDR1 is KGHSH and CDR2 LQKENI. CDR3 length: 13 residues. The CDR3, as DNA: TGTGCCAGCTCACAACAGGGGGGGACTGAAGCTTTCTTT. Translated, it gives CASSQQGGTEAFF.

The chain joins TRBV9 to TRBJ2-7, with D unclear. Germline V gene data show CDR1 as SGDLS and CDR2 as YYNGEE. V was clipped by 2 bases and J by 0 bases, with 9 bases between them. The CDR3 has 14 residues. CDR3 in amino acids: CASSVTVASYEQYF. The CDR3 DNA reads as TGTGCCAGCAGCGTTACAGTGGCCTCCTACGAGCAGTACTTC. Based on the CDR3 plus reference TRBV9 and TRBJ2-7, the full variable domain is DSGVTQTPKHLITATGQRVTLRCSPRSGDLSVYWYQQSLDQGLQFLIQYYNGEERAKGNILERFSAQQFPDLHSELNLSSLELGDSALYFCASSVTVASYEQYFGPGTRLTVT.

The chain uses TRBV3-1 (or the pseudogene TRBV3-2) and TRBJ2-5; 10 bases map to TRBD2. The CDR3 runs to 16 residues. CDR1 and CDR2 (germline): LGHDT, YNNKEL (reference sequence). Germline trimming cut 0 bases from V and 5 bases from J; bases unmatched to any gene: 6. The CDR3 sequence: CASSQDGTSAWETQYF. In nucleotides, the CDR3 is TGTGCCAGCAGCCAAGATGGGACTAGCGCCTGGGAGACCCAGTACTTC.

V usage is TRBV15 and J usage is TRBJ1-2; no clear D. The CDR3 totals 14 residues. V lost 7 bases and J lost 4, with 16 bases in between. Germline V CDR1 and CDR2: LNHNV, YYDKDF (reference sequence). The CDR3 spells CATNEGSAVYGYTF. CDR3 bases: TGTGCCACCAACGAGGGTTCAGCCGTCTATGGCTACACCTTC.

The table lists this clone with a few counts. Different DNA sequences within this sample yield the same CDR3. The chain has TRBV30 and TRBJ1-6; D uncertain. Germline values: CDR1 GTSNPN, CDR2 SVGIG (reference sequence). The CDR3 runs 13 residues. V lost 2 bases, J lost 7 bases, and 9 bases lay in between. The CDR3 loop reads CAWSPGGNSPLHF. The CDR3, as DNA: TGTGCCTGGAGTCCCGGAGGGAATTCACCCCTCCACTTT.

Here the CDR3 reads CASSVSLEGSYEQYF. CDR3 coding DNA: TGTGCCAGCAGTGTATCCCTCGAGGGATCCTACGAGCAGTACTTC. The chain has TRBV28 and TRBJ2-7; tentatively, D is TRBD2 (5 bases). CDR1 and CDR2 from the germline V gene are MDHEN and SYDVKM. V was shortened by 5 bases and J by 1 base, with 15 bases between the two germline ends. The CDR3 length is 15 residues.

The chain couples TRBV5-4 to TRBJ1-1; perhaps TRBD1 as D (5 bases). This CDR3 has 14 residues. The germline V gene has CDR1 SGHNT and CDR2 YYREEE (reference sequence). V was shortened by 4 bases and J by 4 bases, with 14 bases between the two germline ends. The CDR3 sequence: CASSGGDGGTEAFF. The DNA for the CDR3 is TGTGCCAGCAGCGGAGGGGACGGGGGCACTGAAGCTTTCTTT.

The chain joins TRBV7-2 to TRBJ2-3, with 7 bases fitting TRBD2. The ends lost 5 bases at V and 1 base at J; junction bases unmatched: 12. The V gene's germline CDR1 is SGHTA and CDR2 FQGNSA. The CDR3 sequence is 17 residues long. CDR3 DNA: TGTGCCAGCAGCCTCGGACTAGTGGGAACCGGCACAGATACGCAGTATTTT. It specifies CASSLGLVGTGTDTQYF.

V usage is TRBV13 and J usage is TRBJ1-1; 7 nucleotides line up with TRBD1. V gave up 4 bases and J gave up 3 bases; unmatched junction bases: 2. The germline CDR1 and CDR2 sequences are PRHDT and FYEKMQ (reference sequence). There are 13 residues in the CDR3. The chain's CDR3 is CASSSDRDTEAFF. DNA of the CDR3: TGTGCCAGCAGCTCCGACAGGGACACTGAAGCTTTCTTT.

The V gene is TRBV27, the J gene TRBJ1-2; TRBD1 aligns across 9 bases. The germline V gene has CDR1 MNHEY and CDR2 SMNVEV (reference sequence). The CDR3 is 15 residues long. Trimming removed 5 bases from V and 4 bases from J; junction bases left unmatched: 8. CDR3 bases: TGTGCCAGCAGTCCACAGGGGGCCGGACTCTATGGCTACACCTTC. Encoded protein: CASSPQGAGLYGYTF.

This chain links TRBV6-5 with TRBJ2-1, with 14 bases aligning to TRBD2. CDR3 length: 15 residues. The V gene end was trimmed by 0 bases and the J gene end by 14 bases; junction bases not matched to a gene: 6. Per germline, CDR1 MNHEY and CDR2 SVGAGI. CDR3 protein: CASSYSRLAGGLEFF. CDR3 sequence (DNA): TGTGCCAGCAGTTACTCCCGACTAGCGGGGGGGCTGGAGTTCTTC.

The chain recombines TRBV29-1 with TRBJ2-6; D is unclear. CDR1 and CDR2 (germline): SQVTM, ANQGSEA. CDR3 length: 14 amino acids. V was cut by 5 bases and J by 2 bases, with 10 bases left in between. The CDR3 spells CSVHGSTGANVLTF. The CDR3 DNA reads as TGCAGCGTTCACGGGTCGACTGGGGCCAACGTCCTGACTTTC.

This clone was seen once. The V gene is TRBV12-3 or TRBV12-4, the J gene TRBJ1-5, with D hard to call. The CDR3 sequence is 13 residues long. Trimming cost V 5 bases and J 4 bases, with 9 bases left between them. CDR3 sequence: CASSPWANQPQHF. The CDR3 DNA is TGTGCCAGCAGTCCTTGGGCGAATCAGCCCCAGCATTTT.

CDR3 bases: TGTGCCAGCAGTTTGGGGGGGCGGGGGGTCTACACAGATACGCAGTATTTT. It encodes CASSLGGRGVYTDTQYF. The rearrangement links TRBV27 to TRBJ2-3; TRBD2 agrees at 8 bases. With V trimmed by 3 bases and J by 2 bases, 10 bases remained unmatched. CDR1 and CDR2 from the germline V gene are MNHEY and SMNVEV (reference sequence). The CDR3 totals 17 residues.

The rearrangement joins TRBV12-3 or TRBV12-4 to TRBJ1-2; 9 bases match TRBD1. The CDR3 totals 13 residues. J was trimmed by 8 bases and V by 6 bases; bases with no gene match: 7. The CDR3: CASRKGQGVGYTF. The DNA of the CDR3 is TGTGCCAGCAGGAAGGGACAGGGAGTGGGCTACACCTTC.

The rearrangement links TRBV27 to TRBJ1-5; 8 nucleotides agree with TRBD1. CDR1 is MNHEY and CDR2 is SMNVEV in the germline V gene (reference sequence). The CDR3 loop spans 17 amino acids. The J segment lost 0 bases and the V segment lost 1 base, leaving 5 bases of the junction unmatched. CDR3 sequence reads: CASSLLGTGSSNQPQHF. The CDR3 DNA reads TGTGCCAGCAGTTTATTGGGGACAGGCTCTAGCAATCAGCCCCAGCATTTT.

The rearrangement uses TRBV9 and TRBJ2-3, with 14 bases that match TRBD2. With V trimmed by 4 bases and J by 2 bases, 6 bases remained unmatched. Germline V lookup: CDR1 SGDLS, CDR2 YYNGEE. CDR3 length: 17 residues. DNA of the CDR3: TGTGCCAGCAGCCCCAGACTAGCGGGGGGGCACACAGATACGCAGTATTTT. Translated: CASSPRLAGGHTDTQYF.

The chain couples TRBV28 to TRBJ2-2; TRBD2 matches at 7 bases. CDR3 length: 13 residues. Germline-derived CDR1 and CDR2 are MDHEN and SYDVKM. The V gene end was trimmed by 7 bases and the J gene end by 7 bases; junction bases not matched to a gene: 6. The CDR3 reads CASKRGGSGELFF. DNA for the CDR3: TGTGCCAGCAAGCGGGGCGGAAGCGGGGAGCTGTTTTTT.

The chain employs TRBV15 and TRBJ2-6, with a possible D match to TRBD2 (5 bases). Germline values: CDR1 LNHNV, CDR2 YYDKDF (reference sequence). With 0 bases removed from V and 4 bases from J, the gap between germline ends came to 10 bases. This CDR3 region has 16 residues. This CDR3 reads CATSRDSGVGANVLTF. DNA of the CDR3: TGTGCCACCAGCAGAGATTCCGGGGTCGGGGCCAACGTCCTGACTTTC.

Comments on this clone: Distinct nucleotide sequences in the sample also encode this CDR3. The J gene is TRBJ1-6, the V gene TRBV9, with D perhaps TRBD1 (5 bases). The CDR3 consists of 13 residues. The germline gives CDR1 SGDLS, CDR2 YYNGEE. V was pared by 2 bases and J by 10 bases, with 10 bases between. CDR3 DNA sequence: TGTGCCAGCAGCGTGGGGGGGGGATCACCCCTCCACTTT. Its protein is CASSVGGGSPLHF. Supplemented by reference TRBV9 and TRBJ1-6, the full variable domain reads DSGVTQTPKHLITATGQRVTLRCSPRSGDLSVYWYQQSLDQGLQFLIQYYNGEERAKGNILERFSAQQFPDLHSELNLSSLELGDSALYFCASSVGGGSPLHFGNGTRLTVT.

CDR3: CASSYSNSGGTIYF. The CDR3 DNA is TGTGCCAGCAGTTACTCGAATTCGGGTGGCACCATATATTTT. V and J are TRBV6-5 and TRBJ1-3; D remains ambiguous. The CDR3 is 14 amino acids. Trimming shortened V by 0 bases and J by 9 bases, and 12 bases separated the two germline ends. Germline assignment: CDR1 MNHEY and CDR2 SVGAGI.

The chain couples TRBV27 to TRBJ1-4, with 9 bases aligning to TRBD1. The CDR3 covers 13 residues. From germline, CDR1 is MNHEY and CDR2 SMNVEV (reference sequence). The V segment lost 5 bases and the J segment 8 bases; nucleotides outside the gene matches: 3. The CDR3 here is CASSRQGVEKLFF. DNA of the CDR3: TGTGCCAGCAGTCGACAGGGGGTCGAAAAACTGTTTTTT. The complete variable domain, with remaining parts taken from reference TRBV27 and TRBJ1-4, reads EAQVTQNPRYLITVTGKKLTVTCSQNMNHEYMSWYRQDPGLGLRQIYYSMNVEVTDKGDVPEGYKVSRKEKRNFPLILESPSPNQTSLYFCASSRQGVEKLFFGSGTQLSVL.

The V call is TRBV27, the J call TRBJ1-5, with no clear D. CDR3 length: 13 amino acids. Trimming took off 3 bases at V and 10 bases at J, with 13 bases between the two ends. CDR1 and CDR2 from the germline V gene are MNHEY and SMNVEV (reference sequence). This CDR3 reads CASSFAGISPQHF. As DNA, the CDR3 is TGTGCCAGCAGTTTTGCAGGCATCAGCCCCCAGCATTTT.

V is TRBV19 and J is TRBJ2-2; D is perhaps TRBD1 (5 bases). The V gene lost 1 base and the J gene lost 1 base, with 7 bases spanning the gap. The CDR3 is made up of 15 amino acids. Germline lookup yields CDR1 LNHDA and CDR2 SQIVND (reference sequence). The CDR3 protein is CASSIADMNTGELFF. CDR3 nucleotides: TGTGCCAGTAGTATAGCGGACATGAACACCGGGGAGCTGTTTTTT. Variable domain in full (rest from reference TRBV19 and TRBJ2-2): DGGITQSPKYLFRKEGQNVTLSCEQNLNHDAMYWYRQDPGQGLRLIYYSQIVNDFQKGDIAEGYSVSREKKESFPLTVTSAQKNPTAFYLCASSIADMNTGELFFGEGSRLTVL.

V is TRBV30 and J is TRBJ1-1, with D unclear. V lost 5 bases and J 5 bases, leaving 6 bases between the germline ends. Germline V CDR1 and CDR2: GTSNPN, SVGIG (reference sequence). This CDR3 has 10 amino acids. CDR3 sequence: CAWGPTEAFF. The CDR3 DNA reads TGTGCCTGGGGCCCTACTGAAGCTTTCTTT.

The genes are TRBV7-6 and TRBJ1-2; D ambiguous. Germline CDR1 is SGHVS and CDR2 is FNYEAQ. V was pared by 5 bases and J by 3 bases, with 16 bases between. The CDR3 totals 15 residues. Here the CDR3 reads CASSPTLRGDYGYTF. The CDR3, as DNA: TGTGCCAGCAGCCCCACCCTTCGGGGTGACTATGGCTACACCTTC.

V and J are TRBV19 and TRBJ1-6; tentatively, D is TRBD1 (5 bases). Between the trimmed V and J ends, which lost 3 bases and 10 bases, there was a span of 13 bases. The CDR3 is 14 residues long. CDR1 LNHDA and CDR2 SQIVND come from the germline V gene (reference sequence). CDR3 coding DNA: TGTGCCAGTAGTATCCGGGGGGGAGGGTCACCCCTCCACTTT. This encodes CASSIRGGGSPLHF.